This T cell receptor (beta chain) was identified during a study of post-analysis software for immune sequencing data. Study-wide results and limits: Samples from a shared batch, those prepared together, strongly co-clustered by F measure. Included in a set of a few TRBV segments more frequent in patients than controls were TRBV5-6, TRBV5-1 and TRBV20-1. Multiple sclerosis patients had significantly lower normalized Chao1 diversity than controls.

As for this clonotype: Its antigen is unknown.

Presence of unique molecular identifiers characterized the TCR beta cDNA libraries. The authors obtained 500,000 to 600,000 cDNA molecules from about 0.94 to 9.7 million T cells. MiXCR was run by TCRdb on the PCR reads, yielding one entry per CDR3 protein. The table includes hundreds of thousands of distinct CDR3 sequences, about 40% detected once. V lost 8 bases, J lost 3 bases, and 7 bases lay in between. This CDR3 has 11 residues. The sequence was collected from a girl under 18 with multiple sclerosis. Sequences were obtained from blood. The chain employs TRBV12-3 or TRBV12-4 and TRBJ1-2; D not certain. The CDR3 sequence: CASGGDYGYTF. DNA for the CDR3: TGTGCCAGCGGTGGAGACTATGGCTACACCTTC.